These T cell receptor beta chains were read from a single sample in a study of cytomegalovirus exposure and HLA in healthy donors. Generated by immunoSEQ multiplex PCR, the TCRdb table keeps only in-frame clones and is missing some. The sample lists approximately 130,000 clones; 60% to 85% were seen once. The sample comprised PBMCs. The receptors were sampled from a man aged 30 to 45 in good health and CMV-seronegative. Each CDR3 is given with its conserved first and last residue. A D gene is named only where the DNA matches it firmly. Part of the rows lack a size; the others show once, few, many or a class for expanded clones.

v_gene	j_gene	d_gene	abundance	CDR3nt	CDR3aa
TRBV20-1	TRBJ1-2	-	-	TGCAGTGTCTCCTATGGGGGCGGCTACACCTTC	CSVSYGGGYTF
TRBV9	TRBJ2-5	-	-	TGTGCCAGCAGCGTAGGGACTCTAGACGGGCGGGAGACCCAGTACTTC	CASSVGTLDGRETQYF
TRBV7-6	TRBJ1-5	-	-	TGTGCCAGCAGCCTTCAGGGTATCAATCAGCCCCAGCATTTT	CASSLQGINQPQHF
TRBV5-4	TRBJ2-3	TRBD2	-	TGTGCCAGCAGGCGCGGGGGGGGATATTATGATACGCAGTATTTT	CASRRGGGYYDTQYF
TRBV6-5	TRBJ1-5	TRBD1	once	TGTGCCAGCAGGCAAGGGACAGGGATTTGGCCCCAGCATTTT	CASRQGTGIWPQHF
TRBV11-2	TRBJ2-7	-	-	TGTGCCAGCAGCTTAGGTACTTTAATCGAGCAGTACTTC	CASSLGTLIEQYF
TRBV27	TRBJ2-2	-	-	TGTGCCAGCAGTTTAGTCGGGGTAAACACCGGGGAGCTGTTTTTT	CASSLVGVNTGELFF
TRBV7-3	TRBJ2-5	-	-	TGTGCCAGCAGCTTAGTCTGGGGGCCACAAGAGACCCAGTACTTC	CASSLVWGPQETQYF
TRBV25-1	TRBJ2-7	TRBD1	-	TGTGCCAGCAGTGGCCACAGGGGGCGAGAGCAGTACTTC	CASSGHRGREQYF
TRBV29-1	TRBJ2-1	TRBD1	-	TGCAGCGTGACCAGGGGGTCAAATGAGCAGTTCTTC	CSVTRGSNEQFF
TRBV29-1	TRBJ2-3	TRBD1	-	TGCAGCGGCGGTGGGGGGACAGGGGCTACAAATACGCAGTATTTT	CSGGGGTGATNTQYF
TRBV7-9	TRBJ2-5	-	-	TGTGCCAGCAGCTTAAGCCAGGCCTCGGAGACCCAGTACTTC	CASSLSQASETQYF
TRBV27	TRBJ1-1	-	-	TGTGCCAGCAGATTTGATGACAGGAACGAGGCTGAAGCTTTCTTT	CASRFDDRNEAEAFF
TRBV6-1	TRBJ2-1	TRBD1	-	TGTGCCAGCAAAACAGGGACAGGGGCCTACAATGAGCAGTTCTTC	CASKTGTGAYNEQFF
TRBV5-1	TRBJ1-2	-	-	TGCGCCAGCAGCGCGGACAGCGGCTATGGCTACACCTTC	CASSADSGYGYTF
TRBV6-4	TRBJ2-2	-	few	TGTGCCAGCAGTGCGGACCCGGGGGCGGCGGGAGACACCGGGGAGCTGTTTTTT	CASSADPGAAGDTGELFF
TRBV6-5	TRBJ2-7	TRBD2	once	TGTGCCAGCAGTTACTCGGGTAGCGGGTTAAGCTACGAGCAGTACTTC	CASSYSGSGLSYEQYF
TRBV4-1	TRBJ2-1	TRBD1	-	TGCGCCAGCAGCCAAGAGACAGGGAATAGGAGGAATGAGCAGTTCTTC	CASSQETGNRRNEQFF
TRBV11-2	TRBJ2-7	TRBD2	-	TGTGCCAGCAGCTTAGGGCGACTAGCGTCTTCCTACGAGCAGTACTTC	CASSLGRLASSYEQYF
TRBV6-5	TRBJ2-4	TRBD1	-	TGTGCCAGCAGTTACGGCACAGGGGCACTGGGGAGCATTCAGTACTTC	CASSYGTGALGSIQYF
TRBV4-3	TRBJ2-7	-	-	TGCGCCAGCAGCCAAGGAGGGGGACACCAATCCTACGAGCAGTACTTC	CASSQGGGHQSYEQYF
TRBV30	TRBJ2-7	TRBD1	-	TGTGCCTGGAGTTCCGGGACAGGACGCTACGAGCAGTACTTC	CAWSSGTGRYEQYF
TRBV10-3	TRBJ1-1	-	-	TGTGCCATCAGTGAGGTAGAAGGTAGCGGGGAAGCTTTCTTT	CAISEVEGSGEAFF
TRBV5-1	TRBJ1-4	TRBD1	once	TGCGCCAGCAGCTTGGAACAGGGGAATGAAAAACTGTTTTTT	CASSLEQGNEKLFF
TRBV29-1	TRBJ2-2	TRBD1	-	TGCAGCGCGGGACAGACAAGGATTGGTAGGACCGGGGAGCTGTTTTTT	CSAGQTRIGRTGELFF
TRBV28	TRBJ2-7	-	-	TGTGCCAGCACCCTGGGAGGTCAATACGAGCAGTACTTC	CASTLGGQYEQYF
TRBV2	TRBJ2-1	-	-	TGTGCCAGGACGAATACAGGGACGCGCTACAATGAGCAGTTCTTC	CARTNTGTRYNEQFF
TRBV5-8	TRBJ2-5	TRBD2	-	TGTGCCAGCCTAGGACTAGCGGGAGTTACCTCGGAGACCCAGTACTTC	CASLGLAGVTSETQYF
TRBV5-1	TRBJ1-1	-	-	TGCGCCAGCAGCTTGGCCGGGCGGGGGGCGGCTGAAGCTTTCTTT	CASSLAGRGAAEAFF
TRBV11-2	TRBJ2-3	TRBD2	-	TGTGCCAGCAGCTTCCCGGGAGGGGGCACAGATACGCAGTATTTT	CASSFPGGGTDTQYF
TRBV10-3	TRBJ2-5	-	-	TGTGCCATCAGTACAGGCCAAGAGACCCAGTACTTC	CAISTGQETQYF
TRBV4-3	TRBJ1-4	-	-	TGCGCCAGCAGCCTCGGAAGAGGGCTTGGTAATGAAAAACTGTTTTTT	CASSLGRGLGNEKLFF
TRBV9	TRBJ1-1	-	-	TGTGCCAGCAGCATTACAGGTGCTGAAGCTTTCTTT	CASSITGAEAFF
TRBV27	TRBJ2-7	-	-	TGTGCCAGCAGTTTGAGGGCGGGGCCCCCCTACGAGCAGTACTTC	CASSLRAGPPYEQYF
TRBV7-2	TRBJ2-7	TRBD1	-	TGTGCCAGCAGCCCTGACAGGGTGCGGGACGAGCAGTACTTC	CASSPDRVRDEQYF
TRBV30	TRBJ1-5	-	-	TGTGCCTGGAGTGTATATATTTCGGACAATAGCAATCAGCCCCAGCATTTT	CAWSVYISDNSNQPQHF
TRBV20-1	TRBJ2-5	-	-	TGCAGTGCTCAGGGAGAGACCCAGTACTTC	CSAQGETQYF
TRBV7-2	TRBJ2-5	-	-	TGTGCCAGCAGCTTAGGAACCCGAGCGGAGACCCAGTACTTC	CASSLGTRAETQYF
TRBV6-5	TRBJ2-3	-	many	TGTGCCAGCAGTCGGAGGAGAGATACGCAGTATTTT	CASSRRRDTQYF
TRBV30	TRBJ1-2	-	-	TGTGCCTGGATCCCGGGGGGCAGCAGTGGCTATGGCTACACCTTC	CAWIPGGSSGYGYTF
TRBV28	TRBJ1-5	-	once	TGTGCCAGCAGTTTAGGCTTTCGGGGTCAGCCCCAGCATTTT	CASSLGFRGQPQHF
TRBV7-8	TRBJ1-2	-	few	TGTGCCAGCAGCTCTGGGACACCTAACTATGGCTACACCTTC	CASSSGTPNYGYTF
TRBV6-1	TRBJ2-5	TRBD1	-	TGTGCCAGCAGCCCAGGGGGCAGGGAGACCCAGTACTTC	CASSPGGRETQYF
TRBV4-1	TRBJ1-2	-	-	TGCGCCAGCAGCCAAGTTGCAGGGGTGGGTGGCTACACCTTC	CASSQVAGVGGYTF
TRBV2	TRBJ1-1	TRBD1	-	TGTGCCAGCTACAGGGGTAGTCCGTTGAACACTGAAGCTTTCTTT	CASYRGSPLNTEAFF
TRBV11-2	TRBJ1-4	TRBD1	-	TGTGCCAGCAGCTTTGGACAGGGGGCTCTGAAACTGTTTTTT	CASSFGQGALKLFF
TRBV29-1	TRBJ2-5	-	-	TGCAGCGTTTTGGCGGGGTCAGGGGAGACCCAGTACTTC	CSVLAGSGETQYF
TRBV7-8	TRBJ2-3	-	-	TGTGCCAGCAGCTTAGGGGAGGAACAGACGCAGTATTTT	CASSLGEEQTQYF
TRBV29-1	TRBJ2-7	-	-	TGCAGCAGCGGAGCCAACCCCTACGAGCAGTACTTC	CSSGANPYEQYF
TRBV6-1	TRBJ2-5	TRBD1	few	TGTGCCAGCAGAAACAGGGGGCCAGAGACCCAGTACTTC	CASRNRGPETQYF
TRBV7-9	TRBJ1-1	-	once	TGTGCCTTCGGATTCGGAGGGGGGGACACTGAAGCTTTCTTT	CAFGFGGGDTEAFF
TRBV30	TRBJ2-1	-	-	TGTGCCTGGGGTGACATCAACAATGAGCAGTTCTTC	CAWGDINNEQFF
TRBV27	TRBJ2-2	-	-	TGTGCCAGCAGTTTAGCGGAGAACACCGGGGAGCTGTTTTTT	CASSLAENTGELFF
TRBV27	TRBJ2-3	-	-	TGTGCCAGCAACCCCGCTCCGGGAGCAGATACGCAGTATTTT	CASNPAPGADTQYF
TRBV4-2	TRBJ2-3	-	-	TGTGCCAGCAGCCAAGATCCGGGAACGACAGATACGCAGTATTTT	CASSQDPGTTDTQYF
TRBV7-2	TRBJ1-1	TRBD1	-	TGTGCCAGCAGCCAACTCAGGGGGGCGGAAGCTTTCTTT	CASSQLRGAEAFF
TRBV20-1	TRBJ2-1	-	-	TGCAGTGCTCTGCGGGGCAATGAGCAGTTCTTC	CSALRGNEQFF